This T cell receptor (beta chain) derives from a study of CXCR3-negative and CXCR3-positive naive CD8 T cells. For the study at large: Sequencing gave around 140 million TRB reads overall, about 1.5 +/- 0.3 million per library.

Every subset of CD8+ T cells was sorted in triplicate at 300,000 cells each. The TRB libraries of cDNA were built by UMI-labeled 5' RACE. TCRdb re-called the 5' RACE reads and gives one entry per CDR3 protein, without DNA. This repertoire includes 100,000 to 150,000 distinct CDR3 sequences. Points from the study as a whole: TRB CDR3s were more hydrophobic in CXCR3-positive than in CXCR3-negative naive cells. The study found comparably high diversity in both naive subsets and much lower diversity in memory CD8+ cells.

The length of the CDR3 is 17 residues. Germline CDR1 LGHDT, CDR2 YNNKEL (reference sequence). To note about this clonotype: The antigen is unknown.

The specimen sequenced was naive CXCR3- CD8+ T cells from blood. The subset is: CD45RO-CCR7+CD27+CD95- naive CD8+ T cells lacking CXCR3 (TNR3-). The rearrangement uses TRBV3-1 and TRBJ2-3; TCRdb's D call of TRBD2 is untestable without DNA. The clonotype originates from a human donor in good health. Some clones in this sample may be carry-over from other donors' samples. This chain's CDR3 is CASSATSGYPSTDTQYF.